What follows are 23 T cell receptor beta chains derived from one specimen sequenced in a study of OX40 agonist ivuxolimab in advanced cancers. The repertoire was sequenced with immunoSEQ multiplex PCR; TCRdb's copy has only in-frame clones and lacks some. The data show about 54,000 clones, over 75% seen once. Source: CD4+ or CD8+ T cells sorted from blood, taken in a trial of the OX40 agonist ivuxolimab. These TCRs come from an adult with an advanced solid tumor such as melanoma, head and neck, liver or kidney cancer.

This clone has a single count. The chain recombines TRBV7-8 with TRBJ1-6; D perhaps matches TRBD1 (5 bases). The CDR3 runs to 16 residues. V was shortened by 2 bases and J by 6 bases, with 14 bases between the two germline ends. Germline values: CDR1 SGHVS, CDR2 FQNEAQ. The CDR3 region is CASSLSRRDGNSPLHF. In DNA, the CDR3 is TGTGCCAGCAGCTTATCGAGGAGGGACGGTAATTCACCCCTCCACTTT.

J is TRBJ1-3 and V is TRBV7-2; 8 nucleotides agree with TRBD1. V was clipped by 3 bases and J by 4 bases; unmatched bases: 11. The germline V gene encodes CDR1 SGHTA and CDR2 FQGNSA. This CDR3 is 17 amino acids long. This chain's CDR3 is CASSFGRQGAGGNTIYF. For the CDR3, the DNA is TGTGCCAGCAGCTTTGGCCGGCAGGGGGCAGGGGGAAACACCATATATTTT.

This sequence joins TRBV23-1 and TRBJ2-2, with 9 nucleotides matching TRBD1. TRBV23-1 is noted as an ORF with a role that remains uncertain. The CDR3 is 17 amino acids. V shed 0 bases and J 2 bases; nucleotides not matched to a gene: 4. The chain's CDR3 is CASSQSRTGANTGELFF. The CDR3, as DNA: TGCGCCAGCAGTCAATCGCGGACAGGGGCCAACACCGGGGAGCTGTTTTTT.

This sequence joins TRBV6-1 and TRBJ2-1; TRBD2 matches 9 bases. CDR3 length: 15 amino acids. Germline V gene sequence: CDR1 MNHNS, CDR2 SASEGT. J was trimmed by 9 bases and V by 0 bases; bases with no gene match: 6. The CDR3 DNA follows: TGTGCCAGCAGTGAAGCACGCGGGGGGGCGTCTGAGCAGTTCTTC. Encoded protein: CASSEARGGASEQFF.

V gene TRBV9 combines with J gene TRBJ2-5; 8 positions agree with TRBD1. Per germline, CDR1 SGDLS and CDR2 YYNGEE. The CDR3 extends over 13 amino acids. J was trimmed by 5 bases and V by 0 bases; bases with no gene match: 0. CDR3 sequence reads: CASSVGTGETQYF. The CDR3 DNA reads TGTGCCAGCAGCGTAGGGACAGGGGAGACCCAGTACTTC.

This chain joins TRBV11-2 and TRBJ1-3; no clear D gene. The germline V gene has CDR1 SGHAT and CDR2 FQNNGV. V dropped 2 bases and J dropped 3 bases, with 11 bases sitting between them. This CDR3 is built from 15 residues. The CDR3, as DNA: TGTGCCAGCAGCTTATCTGGGCGCCGTGGAAACACCATATATTTT. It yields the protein CASSLSGRRGNTIYF.

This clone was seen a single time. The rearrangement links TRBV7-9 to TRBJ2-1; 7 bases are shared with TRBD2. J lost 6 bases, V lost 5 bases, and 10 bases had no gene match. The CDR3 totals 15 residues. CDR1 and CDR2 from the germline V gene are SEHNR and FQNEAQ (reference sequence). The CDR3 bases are TGTGCCAGCAGCCCGGGGTGGCGGGGGTCCAATGAGCAGTTCTTC. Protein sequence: CASSPGWRGSNEQFF.

CDR3 loop: CASSLEGHSPLHF. CDR3 sequence (DNA): TGTGCCAGCAGCTTAGAGGGTCACTCACCCCTCCACTTT. This chain links TRBV7-8 with TRBJ1-6; no reliable D call. Germline V gene lookup returns CDR1 SGHVS and CDR2 FQNEAQ. Deletions cut 1 base from V and 10 bases from J, with 8 bases between. The CDR3 contains 13 residues.

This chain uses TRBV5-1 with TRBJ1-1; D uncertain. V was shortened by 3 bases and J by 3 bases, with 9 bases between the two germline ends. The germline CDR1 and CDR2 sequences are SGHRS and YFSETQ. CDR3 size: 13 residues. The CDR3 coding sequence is TGCGCCAGCAGCTGGGCAAGGGACACTGAAGCTTTCTTT. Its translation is CASSWARDTEAFF.

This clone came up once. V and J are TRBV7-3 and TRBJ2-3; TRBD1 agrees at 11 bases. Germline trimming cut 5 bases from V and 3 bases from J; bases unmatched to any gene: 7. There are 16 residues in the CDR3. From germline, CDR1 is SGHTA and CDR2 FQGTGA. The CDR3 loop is CASSPRDRGRTDTQYF. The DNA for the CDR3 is TGTGCCAGCAGCCCCCGGGACAGGGGGAGGACAGATACGCAGTATTTT. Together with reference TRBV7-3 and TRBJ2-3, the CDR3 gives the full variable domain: GAGVSQTPSNKVTEKGKYVELRCDPISGHTALYWYRQSLGQGPEFLIYFQGTGAADDSGLPNDRFFAVRPEGSVSTLKIQRTERGDSAVYLCASSPRDRGRTDTQYFGPGTRLTVL.

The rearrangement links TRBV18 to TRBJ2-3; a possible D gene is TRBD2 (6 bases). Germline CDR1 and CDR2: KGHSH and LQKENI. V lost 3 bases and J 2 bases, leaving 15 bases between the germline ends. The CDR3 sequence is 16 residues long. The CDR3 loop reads CASSPQSSGFTDTQYF. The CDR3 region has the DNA TGTGCCAGCTCACCTCAAAGTAGCGGATTCACAGATACGCAGTATTTT.

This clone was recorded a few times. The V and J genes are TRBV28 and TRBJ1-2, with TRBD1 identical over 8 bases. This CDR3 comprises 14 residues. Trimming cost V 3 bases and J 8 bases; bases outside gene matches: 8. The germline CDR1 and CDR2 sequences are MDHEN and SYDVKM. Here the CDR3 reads CASSLTGVVLGYTF. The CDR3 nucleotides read TGTGCCAGCAGTTTGACAGGGGTGGTCCTCGGCTACACCTTC.

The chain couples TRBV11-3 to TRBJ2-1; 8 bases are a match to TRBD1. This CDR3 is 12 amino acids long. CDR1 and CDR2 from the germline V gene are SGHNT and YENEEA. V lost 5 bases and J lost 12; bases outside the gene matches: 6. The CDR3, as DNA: TGTGCCAGCAGCCGTACCGACAGGGGGCAGTTCTTC. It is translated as CASSRTDRGQFF. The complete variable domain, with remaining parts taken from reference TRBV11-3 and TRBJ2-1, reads EAGVVQSPRYKIIEKKQPVAFWCNPISGHNTLYWYLQNLGQGPELLIRYENEEAVDDSQLPKDRFSAERLKGVDSTLKIQPAELGDSAVYLCASSRTDRGQFFGPGTRLTVL.

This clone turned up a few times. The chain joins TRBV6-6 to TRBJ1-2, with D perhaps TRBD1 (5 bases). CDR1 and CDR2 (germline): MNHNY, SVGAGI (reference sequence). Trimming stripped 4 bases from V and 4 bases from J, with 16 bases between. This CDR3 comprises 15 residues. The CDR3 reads CASSSAGEGTYGYTF. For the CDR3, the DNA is TGTGCCAGCAGTTCGGCGGGGGAGGGGACCTATGGCTACACCTTC.

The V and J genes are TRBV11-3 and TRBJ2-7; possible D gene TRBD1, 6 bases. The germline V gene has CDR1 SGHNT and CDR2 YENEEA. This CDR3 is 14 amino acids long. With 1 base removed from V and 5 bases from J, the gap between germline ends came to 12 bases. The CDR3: CASSLVQGLDEQYF. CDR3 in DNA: TGTGCCAGCAGCTTAGTACAGGGATTGGACGAGCAGTACTTC.

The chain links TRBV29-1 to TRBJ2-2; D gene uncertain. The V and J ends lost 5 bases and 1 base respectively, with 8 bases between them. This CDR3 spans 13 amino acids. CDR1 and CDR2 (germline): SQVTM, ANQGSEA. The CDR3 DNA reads TGCAGCGTTTCTCGCTTGAACACCGGGGAGCTGTTTTTT. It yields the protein CSVSRLNTGELFF.

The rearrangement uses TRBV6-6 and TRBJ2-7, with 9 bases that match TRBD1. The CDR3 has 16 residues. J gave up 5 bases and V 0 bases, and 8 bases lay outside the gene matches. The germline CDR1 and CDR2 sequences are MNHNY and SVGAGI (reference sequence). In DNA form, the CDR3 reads TGTGCCAGCAGTTACTCTTCGGCGGACAGGGGCCACGAGCAGTACTTC. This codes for CASSYSSADRGHEQYF.

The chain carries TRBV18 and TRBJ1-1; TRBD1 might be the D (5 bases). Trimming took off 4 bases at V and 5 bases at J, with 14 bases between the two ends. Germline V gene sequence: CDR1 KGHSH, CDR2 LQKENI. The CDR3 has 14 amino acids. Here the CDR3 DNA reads TGTGCCAGCTCACGGGACCGAAAGGAGACTGAAGCTTTCTTT. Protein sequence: CASSRDRKETEAFF.

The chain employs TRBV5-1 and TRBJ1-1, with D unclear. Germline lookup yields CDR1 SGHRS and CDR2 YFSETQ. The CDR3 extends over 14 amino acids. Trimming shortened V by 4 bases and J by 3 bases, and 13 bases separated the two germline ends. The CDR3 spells CASSTDDPHTEAFF. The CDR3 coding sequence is TGCGCCAGCAGCACCGACGACCCCCACACTGAAGCTTTCTTT.

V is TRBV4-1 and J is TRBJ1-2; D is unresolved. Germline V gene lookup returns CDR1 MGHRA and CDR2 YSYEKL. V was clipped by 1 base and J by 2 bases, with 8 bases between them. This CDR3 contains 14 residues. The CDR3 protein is CASSQGSGNYGYTF. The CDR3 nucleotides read TGCGCCAGCAGCCAAGGATCGGGGAACTATGGCTACACCTTC.

The CDR3 sequence: CASSPDRGPPLHF. The DNA of the CDR3 is TGCGCCAGCAGCCCTGATCGAGGCCCACCCCTCCACTTT. The rearrangement joins TRBV5-1 to TRBJ1-6; D remains ambiguous. V was shortened by 4 bases and J by 11 bases, with 13 bases between the two germline ends. Germline V lookup: CDR1 SGHRS, CDR2 YFSETQ. CDR3 length: 13 residues.

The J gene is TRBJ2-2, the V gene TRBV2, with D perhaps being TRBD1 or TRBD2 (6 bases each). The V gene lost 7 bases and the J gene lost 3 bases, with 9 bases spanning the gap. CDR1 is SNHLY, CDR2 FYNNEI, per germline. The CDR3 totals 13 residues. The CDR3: CASIRGHTGELFF. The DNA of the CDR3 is TGTGCCAGCATTCGGGGGCACACCGGGGAGCTGTTTTTT. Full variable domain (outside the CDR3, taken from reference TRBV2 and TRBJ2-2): EPEVTQTPSHQVTQMGQEVILRCVPISNHLYFYWYRQILGQKVEFLVSFYNNEISEKSEIFDDQFSVERPDGSNFTLKIRSTKLEDSAMYFCASIRGHTGELFFGEGSRLTVL.

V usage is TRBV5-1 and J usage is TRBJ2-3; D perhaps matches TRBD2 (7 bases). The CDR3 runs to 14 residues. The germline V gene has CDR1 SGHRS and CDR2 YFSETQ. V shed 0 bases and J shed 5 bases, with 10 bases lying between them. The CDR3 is CASSLEGGGDTQYF. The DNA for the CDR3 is TGCGCCAGCAGCTTGGAGGGAGGGGGAGATACGCAGTATTTT.